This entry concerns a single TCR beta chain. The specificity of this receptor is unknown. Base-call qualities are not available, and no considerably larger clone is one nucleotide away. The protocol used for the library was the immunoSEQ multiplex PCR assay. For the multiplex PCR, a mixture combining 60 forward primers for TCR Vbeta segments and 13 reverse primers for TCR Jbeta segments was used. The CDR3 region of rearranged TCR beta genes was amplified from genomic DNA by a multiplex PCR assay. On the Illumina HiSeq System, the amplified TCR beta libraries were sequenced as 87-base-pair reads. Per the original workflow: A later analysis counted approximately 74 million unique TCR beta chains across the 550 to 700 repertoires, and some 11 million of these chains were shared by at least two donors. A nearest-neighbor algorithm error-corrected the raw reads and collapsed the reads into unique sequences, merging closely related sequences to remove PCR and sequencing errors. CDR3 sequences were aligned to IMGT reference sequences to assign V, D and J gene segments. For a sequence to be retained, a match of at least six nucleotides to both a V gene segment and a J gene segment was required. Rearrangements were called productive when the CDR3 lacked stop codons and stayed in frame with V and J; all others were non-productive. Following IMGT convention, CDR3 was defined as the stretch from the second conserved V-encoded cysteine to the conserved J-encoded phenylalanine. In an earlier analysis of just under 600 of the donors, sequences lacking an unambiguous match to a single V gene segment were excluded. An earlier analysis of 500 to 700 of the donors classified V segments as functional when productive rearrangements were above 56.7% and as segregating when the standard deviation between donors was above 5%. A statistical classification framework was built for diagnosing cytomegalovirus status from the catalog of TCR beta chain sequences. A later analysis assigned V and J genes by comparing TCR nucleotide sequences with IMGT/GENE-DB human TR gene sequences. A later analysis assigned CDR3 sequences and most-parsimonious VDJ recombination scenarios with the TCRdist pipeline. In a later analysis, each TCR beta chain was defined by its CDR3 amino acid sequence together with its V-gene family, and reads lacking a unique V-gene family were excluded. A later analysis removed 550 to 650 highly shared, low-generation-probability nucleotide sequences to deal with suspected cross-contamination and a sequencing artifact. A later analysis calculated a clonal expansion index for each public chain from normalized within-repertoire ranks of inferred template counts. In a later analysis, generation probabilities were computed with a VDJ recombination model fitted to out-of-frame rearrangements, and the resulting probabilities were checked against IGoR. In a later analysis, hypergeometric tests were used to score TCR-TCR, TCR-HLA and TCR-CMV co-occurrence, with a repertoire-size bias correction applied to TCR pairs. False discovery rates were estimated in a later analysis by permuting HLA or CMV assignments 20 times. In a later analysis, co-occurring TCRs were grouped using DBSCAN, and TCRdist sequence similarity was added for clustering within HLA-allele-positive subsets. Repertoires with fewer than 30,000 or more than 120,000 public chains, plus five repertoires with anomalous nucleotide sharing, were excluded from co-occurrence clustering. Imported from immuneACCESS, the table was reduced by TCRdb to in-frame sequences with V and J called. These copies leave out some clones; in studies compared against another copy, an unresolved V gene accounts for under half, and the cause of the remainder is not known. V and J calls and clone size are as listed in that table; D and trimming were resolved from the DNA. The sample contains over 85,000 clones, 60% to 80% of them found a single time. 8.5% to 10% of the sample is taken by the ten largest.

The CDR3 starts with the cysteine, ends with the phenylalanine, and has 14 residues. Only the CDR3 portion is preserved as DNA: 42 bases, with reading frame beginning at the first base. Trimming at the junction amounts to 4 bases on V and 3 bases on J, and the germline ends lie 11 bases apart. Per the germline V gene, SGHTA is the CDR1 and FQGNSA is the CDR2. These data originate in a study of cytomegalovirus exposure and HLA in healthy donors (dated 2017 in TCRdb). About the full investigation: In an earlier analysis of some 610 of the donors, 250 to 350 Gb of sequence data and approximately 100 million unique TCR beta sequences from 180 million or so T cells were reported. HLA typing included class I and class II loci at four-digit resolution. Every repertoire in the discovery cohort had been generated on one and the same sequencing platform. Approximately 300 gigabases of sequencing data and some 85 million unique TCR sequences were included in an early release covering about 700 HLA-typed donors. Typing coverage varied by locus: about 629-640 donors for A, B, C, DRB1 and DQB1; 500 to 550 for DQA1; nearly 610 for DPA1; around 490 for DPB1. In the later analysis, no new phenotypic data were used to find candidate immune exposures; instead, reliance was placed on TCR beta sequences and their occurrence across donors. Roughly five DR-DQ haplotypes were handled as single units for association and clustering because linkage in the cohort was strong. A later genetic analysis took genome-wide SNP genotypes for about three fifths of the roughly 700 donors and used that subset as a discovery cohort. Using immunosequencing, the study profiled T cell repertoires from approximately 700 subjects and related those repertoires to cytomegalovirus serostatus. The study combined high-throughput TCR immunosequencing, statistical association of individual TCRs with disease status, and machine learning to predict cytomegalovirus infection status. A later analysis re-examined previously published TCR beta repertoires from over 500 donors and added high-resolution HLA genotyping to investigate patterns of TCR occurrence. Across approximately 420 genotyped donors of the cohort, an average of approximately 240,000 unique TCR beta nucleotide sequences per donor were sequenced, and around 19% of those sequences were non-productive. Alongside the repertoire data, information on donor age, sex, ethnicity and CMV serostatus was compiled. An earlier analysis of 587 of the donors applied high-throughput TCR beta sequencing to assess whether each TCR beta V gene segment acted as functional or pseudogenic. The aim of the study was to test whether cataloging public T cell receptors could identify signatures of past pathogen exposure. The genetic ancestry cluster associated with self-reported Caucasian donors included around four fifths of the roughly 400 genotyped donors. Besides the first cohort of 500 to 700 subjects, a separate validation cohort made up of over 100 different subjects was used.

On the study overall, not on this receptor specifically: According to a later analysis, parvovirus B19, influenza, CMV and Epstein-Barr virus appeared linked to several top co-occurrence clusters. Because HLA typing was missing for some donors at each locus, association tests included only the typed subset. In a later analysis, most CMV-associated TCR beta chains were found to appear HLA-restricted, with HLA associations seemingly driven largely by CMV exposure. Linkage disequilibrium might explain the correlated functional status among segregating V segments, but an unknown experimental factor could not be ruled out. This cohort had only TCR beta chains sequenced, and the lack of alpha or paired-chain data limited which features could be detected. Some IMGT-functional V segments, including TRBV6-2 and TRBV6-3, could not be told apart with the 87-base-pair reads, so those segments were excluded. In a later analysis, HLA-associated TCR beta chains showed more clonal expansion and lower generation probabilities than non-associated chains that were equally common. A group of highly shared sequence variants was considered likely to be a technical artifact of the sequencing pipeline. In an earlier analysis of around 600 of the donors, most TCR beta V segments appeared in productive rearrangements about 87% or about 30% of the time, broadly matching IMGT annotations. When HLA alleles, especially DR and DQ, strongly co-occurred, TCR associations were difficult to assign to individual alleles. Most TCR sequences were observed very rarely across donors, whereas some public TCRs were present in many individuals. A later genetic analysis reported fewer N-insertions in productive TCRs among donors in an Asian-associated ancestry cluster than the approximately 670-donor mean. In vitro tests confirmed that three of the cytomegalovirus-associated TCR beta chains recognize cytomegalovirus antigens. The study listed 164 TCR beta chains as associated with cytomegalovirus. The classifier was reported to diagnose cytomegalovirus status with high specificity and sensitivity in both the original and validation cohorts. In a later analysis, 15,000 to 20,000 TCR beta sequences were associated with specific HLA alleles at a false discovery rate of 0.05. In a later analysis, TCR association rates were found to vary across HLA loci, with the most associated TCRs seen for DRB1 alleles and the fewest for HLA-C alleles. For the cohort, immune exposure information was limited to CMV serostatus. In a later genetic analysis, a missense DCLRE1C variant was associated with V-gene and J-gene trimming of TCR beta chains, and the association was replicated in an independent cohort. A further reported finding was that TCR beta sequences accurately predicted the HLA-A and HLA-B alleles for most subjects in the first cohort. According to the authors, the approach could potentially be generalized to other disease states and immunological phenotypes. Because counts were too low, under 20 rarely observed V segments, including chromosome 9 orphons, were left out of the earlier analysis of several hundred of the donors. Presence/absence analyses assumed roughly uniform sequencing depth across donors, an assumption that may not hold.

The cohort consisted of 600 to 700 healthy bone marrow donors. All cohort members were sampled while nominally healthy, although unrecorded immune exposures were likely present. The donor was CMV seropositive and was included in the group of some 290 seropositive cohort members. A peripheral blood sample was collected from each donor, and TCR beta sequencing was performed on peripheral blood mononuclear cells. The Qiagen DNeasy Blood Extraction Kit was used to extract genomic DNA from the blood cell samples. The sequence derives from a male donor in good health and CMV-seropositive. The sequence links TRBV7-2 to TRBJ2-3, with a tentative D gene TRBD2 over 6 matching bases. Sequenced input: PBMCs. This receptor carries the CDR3 CASSWRVLTDTQYF. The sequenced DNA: TGTGCCAGCAGCTGGAGGGTCCTGACAGATACGCAGTATTTT.